These 20 T cell receptor beta chains were all obtained from the same sample, sequenced in a study of regulatory T cells in long-lasting Graves disease. Building the TCR beta libraries relied on iRepertoire HTBI primers, and CDR3 regions underwent Arm-PCR. A single record per CDR3 protein comes from TCRdb applying MiXCR to the multiplex PCR reads. The sample has 450,000 or so distinct CDR3 sequences; less than 25% are singletons. Time point here: persistent/refractory GD, antithyroid drugs over 5 years with positive TRAb. PBMC RNA was the source of the TCR library. The sample here was peripheral blood mononuclear cells (PBMCs), taken when the disease was refractory, from a patient treated with antithyroid drugs. The receptors derive from a female donor with Graves disease.

There are many counts of this clonotype. V and J are TRBV9 and TRBJ1-2; D call uncertain. The CDR3 covers 12 residues. V was clipped by 4 bases and J by 8 bases, with 12 bases between them. Germline V CDR1 and CDR2: SGDLS, YYNGEE. The CDR3 DNA reads TGTGCCAGCAGCCACTTCCTGGAGGGCTACACCTTC. Translation gives CASSHFLEGYTF.

Written as DNA, the CDR3 is TGTGCCAGCAGTTCCGGACAGGGTGGATACAATGAGCAGTTCTTC. Its translation: CASSSGQGGYNEQFF. This chain links TRBV27 with TRBJ2-1; 8 positions agree with TRBD1. The length of the CDR3 is 15 residues. Germline V gene lookup returns CDR1 MNHEY and CDR2 SMNVEV (reference sequence). V lost 4 bases to trimming and J lost 4 bases; unmatched junction nucleotides: 6.

This clonotype has at least ten counts. The rearrangement joins TRBV7-2 to TRBJ1-6; 9 nucleotides align to TRBD1. Trimming at V came to 4 bases and at J to 8 bases, leaving 6 bases not matched to a gene. CDR3 length: 15 residues. Germline CDR1 SGHTA, CDR2 FQGNSA. CDR3 DNA sequence: TGTGCCAGCAGCTACACAGGGGGCGGTTATTCACCCCTCCACTTT. This encodes CASSYTGGGYSPLHF. Using reference TRBV7-2 and TRBJ1-6 for the parts outside the CDR3, the full variable domain is GAGVSQSPSNKVTEKGKDVELRCDPISGHTALYWYRQSLGQGLEFLIYFQGNSAPDKSGLPSDRFSAERTGGSVSTLTIQRTQQEDSAVYLCASSYTGGGYSPLHFGNGTRLTVT.

This clonotype was observed many times. The chain couples TRBV18 to TRBJ2-7; D is unresolved. Between the trimmed V and J ends, which lost 6 bases and 2 bases, there was a span of 11 bases. CDR3 length: 13 amino acids. Germline CDR1 and CDR2: KGHSH and LQKENI. The CDR3 loop is CASSPLVAYEQYF. The CDR3 DNA is TGTGCCAGCTCCCCTCTAGTGGCCTACGAGCAGTACTTC.

Regarding this clonotype: This clone may be a read error of a much larger clone one base away. The chain links TRBV6-2 or TRBV6-3 to TRBJ1-5; D not resolved. Germline V lookup: CDR1 MNHEY, CDR2 SVGEGT. This CDR3 contains 15 residues. The chain's CDR3 is CASIDRGYSSQPQHF. The CDR3 nucleotides are TGTGCCAGCATTGATCGCGGATATAGCAGTCAGCCCCAGCATTTT.

The chain combines TRBV19 with TRBJ2-5; 7 bases fit TRBD1. The CDR3 runs to 13 residues. CDR1 LNHDA and CDR2 SQIVND come from the germline V gene (reference sequence). J lost 5 bases, V lost 4 bases, and 4 bases had no gene match. The chain's CDR3 is CASSTGGWETQYF. For the CDR3, the DNA is TGTGCCAGTAGTACAGGGGGTTGGGAGACCCAGTACTTC.

This clonotype was recorded many times. The chain combines TRBV28 with TRBJ2-7; D not certain. Per germline, CDR1 MDHEN and CDR2 SYDVKM. Trimming left V 6 bases short and J 2 bases short, with 8 bases between. The CDR3 is 12 amino acids. The CDR3 loop reads CASSLLAYEQYF. In DNA, the CDR3 is TGTGCCAGCAGCCTGTTGGCCTACGAGCAGTACTTC.

This clonotype was recorded at least ten times. The rearrangement uses TRBV10-3 and TRBJ2-7, with a weak D call TRBD2 (7 bases). The CDR3 length is 14 residues. Germline V gives CDR1 ENHRY, CDR2 SYGVKD. Trimming left V 6 bases short and J 4 bases short, with 16 bases between. The CDR3 bases are TGTGCCATCAGCGCCACGGGGGGCTTTTACGAGCAGTACTTC. Residues: CAISATGGFYEQYF.

This clonotype has a handful of counts. The rearrangement links TRBV12-3 or TRBV12-4 to TRBJ1-5; D is unresolved. Trimming took 3 bases from V and 7 from J, leaving 13 bases between them. This CDR3 has 14 residues. Written as DNA, the CDR3 is TGTGCCAGCAGTTTGGGGTCGGGGTCCCAGCCCCAGCATTTT. It translates to CASSLGSGSQPQHF.

This clonotype was recorded many times. The CDR3 region has the DNA TGTGCCAGCAGTTTTTTGACAGGGTCTAGGTACGAGCAGTACTTC. It translates to CASSFLTGSRYEQYF. The chain has TRBV28 and TRBJ2-7, with 7 bases that match TRBD1. In germline, CDR1 is MDHEN, CDR2 SYDVKM. The CDR3 is 15 residues long. The J segment lost 4 bases and the V segment lost 3 bases, leaving 9 bases of the junction unmatched. Based on the CDR3 plus reference TRBV28 and TRBJ2-7, the full variable domain is DVKVTQSSRYLVKRTGEKVFLECVQDMDHENMFWYRQDPGLGLRLIYFSYDVKMKEKGDIPEGYSVSREKKERFSLILESASTNQTSMYLCASSFLTGSRYEQYFGPGTRLTVT.

About this clonotype itself: One base away lies a much larger clone, so this may be a sequencing read error. J is TRBJ2-5 and V is TRBV6-5; D not certain. Germline values: CDR1 MNHEY, CDR2 SVGAGI. The CDR3 is made up of 16 amino acids. This CDR3 is CVSSYHIDPAGETQYF. In DNA form, the CDR3 reads TGTGTCAGCAGTTACCACATCGACCCGGCAGGAGAGACCCAGTACTTC.

This clonotype was counted many times. The V and J genes are TRBV7-2 and TRBJ2-5, with D tentatively TRBD1 (6 bases). V dropped 6 bases and J dropped 2 bases, with 16 bases sitting between them. The CDR3 length is 15 residues. CDR1 and CDR2 from the germline V gene are SGHTA and FQGNSA. CDR3 coding DNA: TGTGCCAGCAGTCGTCCCACAGGGTGGCAAGAGACCCAGTACTTC. Translating gives CASSRPTGWQETQYF.

V gene TRBV7-9 combines with J gene TRBJ2-7; perhaps D is TRBD1 or TRBD2 (5 bases each). Germline V lookup: CDR1 SEHNR, CDR2 FQNEAQ (reference sequence). CDR3 length: 15 residues. The ends were cut back, 5 bases at V and 2 bases at J, with 16 bases in the middle. As DNA, the CDR3 is TGTGCCAGCAGCCCAACAGGCCTAGCAGCCTACGAGCAGTACTTC. This translates into CASSPTGLAAYEQYF.

This clonotype was detected many times. The rearrangement uses TRBV28 and TRBJ2-5; the D gene is possibly TRBD1 (5 bases). The germline gives CDR1 MDHEN, CDR2 SYDVKM. The ends were cut back, 6 bases at V and 2 bases at J, with 16 bases in the middle. This CDR3 is 15 amino acids long. In DNA, the CDR3 is TGTGCCAGCAGACCCCACACCGACAGACAAGAGACCCAGTACTTC. This sequence encodes CASRPHTDRQETQYF.

This clonotype has a count of ten or more. V and J are TRBV28 and TRBJ2-7; D may be TRBD1 or TRBD2 (5 bases each). V lost 6 bases, J lost 5 bases, and 20 bases lay in between. The CDR3 has 15 residues. Germline V lookup: CDR1 MDHEN, CDR2 SYDVKM. The CDR3 protein is CASSGLGAGSHEQYF. The CDR3 DNA reads as TGTGCCAGCAGCGGACTCGGTGCAGGGTCCCACGAGCAGTACTTC.

This clonotype was recorded at least ten times. The chain links TRBV7-8 to TRBJ1-6, with TRBD1 matching over 8 bases. J lost 5 bases, V lost 1 base, and 1 base had no gene match. Germline V gene data show CDR1 as SGHVS and CDR2 as FQNEAQ. The CDR3 is 15 residues long. CDR3 bases: TGTGCCAGCAGCTTAGGACAGGGGAATAATTCACCCCTCCACTTT. It is translated as CASSLGQGNNSPLHF.

The rearrangement uses TRBV7-8 and TRBJ2-7, with 8 bases identical to TRBD1. The ends lost 5 bases at V and 6 bases at J; junction bases unmatched: 15. The CDR3 covers 16 residues. Looked up from germline, CDR1 is SGHVS and CDR2 is FQNEAQ. CDR3 residues: CASSLRVGTGSAEQYF. In nucleotides, the CDR3 is TGTGCCAGCAGCCTCAGGGTGGGGACAGGTTCCGCCGAGCAGTACTTC. The variable domain in full, completed from reference TRBV7-8 and TRBJ2-7, reads GAGVSQSPRYKVAKRGQDVALRCDPISGHVSLFWYQQALGQGPEFLTYFQNEAQLDKSGLPSDRFFAERPEGSVSTLKIQRTQQEDSAVYLCASSLRVGTGSAEQYFGPGTRLTVT.

As concerns this clonotype: A much larger clonotype is one base distant, so this may be a read error. The chain carries TRBV15 and TRBJ1-5; a weak D match, TRBD1 (5 bases). Germline assignment: CDR1 LNHNV and CDR2 YYDKDF (reference sequence). Trimming cost V 8 bases and J 1 base, with 15 bases left between them. This CDR3 has 15 residues. CDR3 nucleotide sequence: TGTGCCACCGGGGGGACCAGAGCCAGCAATCAGCCCCAGCATTTT. Translated: CATGGTRASNQPQHF.

This clonotype was recorded a few times. The DNA for the CDR3 is TGCAGTGCGTCCGGGACACATAACACCGGGGAGCTGTTTTTT. This codes for CSASGTHNTGELFF. The chain links TRBV20-1 to TRBJ2-2, with D maybe TRBD1 (6 bases). CDR1 and CDR2 (germline): DFQATT, SNEGSKA (reference sequence). The CDR3 extends over 14 amino acids. The V and J ends lost 6 bases and 2 bases respectively, with 13 bases between them.

The chain recombines TRBV19 with TRBJ2-2; no clear D gene. The germline V gene encodes CDR1 LNHDA and CDR2 SQIVND (reference sequence). This CDR3 region has 12 residues. V dropped 2 bases and J dropped 6 bases, with 4 bases sitting between them. In nucleotides, the CDR3 is TGTGCCAGTAGTATATGGGCCGGGGAGCTGTTTTTT. Residues: CASSIWAGELFF.